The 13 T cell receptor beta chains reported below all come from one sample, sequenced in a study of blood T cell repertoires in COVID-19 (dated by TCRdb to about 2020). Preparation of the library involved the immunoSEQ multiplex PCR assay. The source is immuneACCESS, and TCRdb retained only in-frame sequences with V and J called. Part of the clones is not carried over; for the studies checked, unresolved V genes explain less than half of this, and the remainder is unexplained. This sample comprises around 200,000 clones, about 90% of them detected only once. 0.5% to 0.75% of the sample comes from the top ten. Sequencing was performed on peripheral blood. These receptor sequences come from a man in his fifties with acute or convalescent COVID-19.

The CDR3 is CASSPRGGSYGYTF. The CDR3 DNA is TGTGCCAGCAGCCCTCGTGGAGGGAGCTATGGCTACACCTTC. The rearrangement joins TRBV21-1 to TRBJ1-2. TRBV21-1 represents a pseudogene. The CDR3 contains 14 residues.

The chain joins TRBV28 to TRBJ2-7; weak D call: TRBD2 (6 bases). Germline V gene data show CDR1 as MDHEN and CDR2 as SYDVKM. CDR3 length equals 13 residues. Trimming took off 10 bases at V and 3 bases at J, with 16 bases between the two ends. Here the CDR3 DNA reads TGTGCCACTCAGGGAGGTTCTATCTACGAGCAGTACTTC. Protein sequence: CATQGGSIYEQYF.

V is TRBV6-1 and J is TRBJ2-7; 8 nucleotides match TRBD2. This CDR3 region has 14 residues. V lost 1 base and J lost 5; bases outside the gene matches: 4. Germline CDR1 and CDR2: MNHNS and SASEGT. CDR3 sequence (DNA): TGTGCCAGCAGTGAAGGCGGGGGGTCTCACGAGCAGTACTTC. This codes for CASSEGGGSHEQYF.

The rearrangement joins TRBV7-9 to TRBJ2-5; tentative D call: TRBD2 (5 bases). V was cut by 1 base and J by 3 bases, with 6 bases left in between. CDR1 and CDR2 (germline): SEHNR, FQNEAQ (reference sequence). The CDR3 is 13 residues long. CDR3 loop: CASSLGAEETQYF. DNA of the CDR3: TGTGCCAGCAGCTTAGGAGCGGAAGAGACCCAGTACTTC.

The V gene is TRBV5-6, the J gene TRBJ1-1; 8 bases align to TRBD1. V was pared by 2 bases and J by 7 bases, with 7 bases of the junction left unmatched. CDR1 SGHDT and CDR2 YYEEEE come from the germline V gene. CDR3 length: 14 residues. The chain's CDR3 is CASSFRQGRIEAFF. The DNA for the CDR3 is TGTGCCAGCAGCTTCAGACAGGGGAGGATTGAAGCTTTCTTT.

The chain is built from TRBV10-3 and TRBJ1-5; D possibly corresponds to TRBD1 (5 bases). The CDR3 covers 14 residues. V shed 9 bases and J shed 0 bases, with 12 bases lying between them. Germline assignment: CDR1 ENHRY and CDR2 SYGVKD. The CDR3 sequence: CAIGGIYSNQPQHF. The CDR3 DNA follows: TGTGCCATTGGGGGGATTTATAGCAATCAGCCCCAGCATTTT.

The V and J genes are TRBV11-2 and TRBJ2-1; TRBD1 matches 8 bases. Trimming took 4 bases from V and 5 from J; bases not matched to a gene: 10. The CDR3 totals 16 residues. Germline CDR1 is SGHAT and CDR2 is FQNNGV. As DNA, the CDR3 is TGTGCCAGCAGCTCGCGTCCCGGGACAGGAGACAATGAGCAGTTCTTC. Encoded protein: CASSSRPGTGDNEQFF.

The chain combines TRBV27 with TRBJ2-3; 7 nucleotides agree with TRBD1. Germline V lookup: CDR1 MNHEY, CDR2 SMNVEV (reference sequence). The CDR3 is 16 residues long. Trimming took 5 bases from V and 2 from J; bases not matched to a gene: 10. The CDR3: CASSLNRQGSTDTQYF. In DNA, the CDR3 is TGTGCCAGCAGTCTGAACCGACAGGGATCCACAGATACGCAGTATTTT.

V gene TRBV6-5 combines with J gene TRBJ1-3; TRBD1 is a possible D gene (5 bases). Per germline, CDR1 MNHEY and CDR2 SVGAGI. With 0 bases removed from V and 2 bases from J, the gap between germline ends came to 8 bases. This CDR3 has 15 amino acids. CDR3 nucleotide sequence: TGTGCCAGCAGTTACTCGCCCAGGGCTGGAAACACCATATATTTT. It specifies CASSYSPRAGNTIYF.

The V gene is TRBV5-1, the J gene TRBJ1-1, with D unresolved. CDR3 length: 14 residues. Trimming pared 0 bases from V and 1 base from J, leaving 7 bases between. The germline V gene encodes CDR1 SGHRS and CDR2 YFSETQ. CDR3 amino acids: CASSLGPANTEAFF. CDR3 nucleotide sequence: TGCGCCAGCAGCTTGGGGCCCGCGAACACTGAAGCTTTCTTT. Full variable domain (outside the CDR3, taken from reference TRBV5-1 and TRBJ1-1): KAGVTQTPRYLIKTRGQQVTLSCSPISGHRSVSWYQQTPGQGLQFLFEYFSETQRNKGNFPGRFSGRQFSNSRSEMNVSTLELGDSALYLCASSLGPANTEAFFGQGTRLTVV.

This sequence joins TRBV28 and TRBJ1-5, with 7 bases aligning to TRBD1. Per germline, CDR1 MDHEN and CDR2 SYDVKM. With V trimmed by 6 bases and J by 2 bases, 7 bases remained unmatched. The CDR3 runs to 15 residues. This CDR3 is CASRHPGTGNQPQHF. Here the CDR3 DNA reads TGTGCCAGCAGGCACCCCGGGACAGGCAATCAGCCCCAGCATTTT.

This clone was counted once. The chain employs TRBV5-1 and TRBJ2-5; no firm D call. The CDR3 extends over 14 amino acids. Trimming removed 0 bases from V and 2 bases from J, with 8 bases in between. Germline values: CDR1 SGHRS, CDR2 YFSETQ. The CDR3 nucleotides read TGCGCCAGCAGCTTGGCTGTAGAGCAAGAGACCCAGTACTTC. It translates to CASSLAVEQETQYF.

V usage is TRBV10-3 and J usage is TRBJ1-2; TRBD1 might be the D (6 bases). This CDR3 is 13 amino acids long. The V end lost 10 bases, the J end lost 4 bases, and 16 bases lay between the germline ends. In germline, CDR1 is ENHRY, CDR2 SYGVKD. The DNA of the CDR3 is TGTGCCACACTGGACAGTATTGCCTATGGCTACACCTTC. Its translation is CATLDSIAYGYTF.